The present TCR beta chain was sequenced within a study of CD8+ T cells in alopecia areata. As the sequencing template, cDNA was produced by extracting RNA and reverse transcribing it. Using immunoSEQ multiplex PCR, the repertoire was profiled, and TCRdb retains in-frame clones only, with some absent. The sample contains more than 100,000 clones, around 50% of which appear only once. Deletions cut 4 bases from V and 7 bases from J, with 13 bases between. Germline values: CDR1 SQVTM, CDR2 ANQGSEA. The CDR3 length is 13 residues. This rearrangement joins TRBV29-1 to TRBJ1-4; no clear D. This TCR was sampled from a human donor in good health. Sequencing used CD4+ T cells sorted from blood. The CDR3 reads CSVAPGAAEKLFF. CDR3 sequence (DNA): TGCAGCGTTGCCCCAGGCGCCGCTGAAAAACTGTTTTTT.